A selection of T cell receptor beta chains follows, all from one sample in a study of identical twins. TCRdb independently ran MiXCR on the 5' RACE reads; one entry per CDR3 protein. The repertoire has around 470,000 distinct CDR3 sequences, about 14% of them found once; the top ten carry roughly 0.5%. These records were also assigned to another study, of yellow fever vaccine responses in identical twins.

The sample consisted of CD4+ T cells sorted from blood. These receptor sequences come from a woman aged 18-29 years in good health. CDR3s include the opening cysteine and the closing phenylalanine or tryptophan. D genes are given only for firm matches. A row's size may be missing; if present it is once, few, many or a size class.

D | J | size | V | CDR3 | DNA
TRBD1 | TRBJ1-5 | few | TRBV29-1 | CSVTGPGGPQHF | TGCAGCGTGACAGGGCCCGGGGGGCCCCAGCATTTT
. | TRBJ1-5 | many | TRBV12-3/TRBV12-4 | CASNRNRDSNQPQHF | TGTGCCAGCAACCGCAACAGGGATAGCAATCAGCCCCAGCATTTT
TRBD1 | TRBJ1-5 | . | TRBV12-3/TRBV12-4 | CASTGQGDQPQHF | TGTGCCAGCACGGGACAGGGGGATCAGCCCCAGCATTTT
. | TRBJ1-4 | . | TRBV5-1 | CASSTEGGHNEKLFF | TGCGCCAGCAGTACTGAAGGAGGTCACAATGAAAAACTGTTTTTT
. | TRBJ2-1 | few | TRBV6-5 | CASSYQGPGLSNEQFF | TGTGCCAGCAGTTACCAGGGCCCCGGGCTCTCCAATGAGCAGTTCTTC
. | TRBJ1-2 | few | TRBV30 | CAWAGYRGYTF | TGTGCCTGGGCAGGTTATCGTGGCTACACCTTC
. | TRBJ2-5 | . | TRBV4-2 | CASSHKDEGPSSPGETQYF | TGTGCCAGCAGCCACAAGGACGAGGGGCCCTCAAGCCCCGGCGAGACCCAGTACTTC
. | TRBJ2-7 | few | TRBV10-3 | CAISEGQEISYEQYF | TGTGCCATCAGTGAGGGGCAGGAAATCTCCTACGAGCAGTACTTC
. | TRBJ1-6 | . | TRBV6-5 | CASSYKGLGREGSPLHF | TGTGCCAGCAGTTATAAAGGGCTAGGCAGGGAAGGTTCACCCCTCCACTTT
TRBD2 | TRBJ2-1 | many | TRBV7-2 | CASSSRPPSGSLSYNEQFF | TGTGCCAGCAGCTCCCGTCCCCCTAGCGGGTCTTTATCCTACAATGAGCAGTTCTTC
TRBD1 | TRBJ2-3 | many | TRBV5-1 | CASSVGTGSLDTQYF | TGCGCCAGCAGCGTCGGGACAGGGTCCTTAGATACGCAGTATTTT
TRBD1 | TRBJ2-3 | . | TRBV4-1 | CASSHIGQEISTDTQYF | TGCGCCAGCAGCCATATCGGACAGGAGATAAGCACAGATACGCAGTATTTT
. | TRBJ1-1 | many | TRBV3-1 | CASSQDVRGTEAFF | TGTGCCAGCAGCCAAGATGTCAGGGGCACTGAAGCTTTCTTT
TRBD2 | TRBJ2-1 | . | TRBV29-1 | CSVRLAGGNEQFF | TGCAGCGTTCGACTAGCGGGAGGGAATGAGCAGTTCTTC
. | TRBJ2-2 | . | TRBV5-1 | CASSRTMAGELFF | TGCGCCAGCAGCCGGACTATGGCCGGGGAGCTGTTTTTT
TRBD2 | TRBJ2-1 | . | TRBV7-3 | CASSWTGGASGNEQFF | TGTGCCAGCAGCTGGACGGGGGGGGCAAGCGGGAATGAGCAGTTCTTC
. | TRBJ2-6 | . | TRBV4-1 | CASRGISGANVLTF | TGCGCCAGCAGGGGGATCTCTGGGGCCAACGTCCTGACTTTC
. | TRBJ2-7 | many | TRBV5-6 | CASSEQGRTYEQYF | TGTGCCAGCAGCGAACAGGGAAGGACCTACGAGCAGTACTTC
TRBD2 | TRBJ2-7 | once | TRBV3-1 | CASRTSGSRPYEQYF | TGTGCCAGCAGAACTAGCGGGAGTCGACCCTACGAGCAGTACTTC
. | TRBJ2-5 | . | TRBV20-1 | CSASITETQYF | TGCAGTGCTAGTATCACAGAGACCCAGTACTTC
TRBD2 | TRBJ2-7 | few | TRBV5-1 | CASSFRLAGGSPYEQYF | TGCGCCAGCAGCTTCCGTCTAGCGGGAGGTTCCCCCTACGAGCAGTACTTC
. | TRBJ1-1 | few | TRBV7-9 | CASSRSLTGKNTEAFF | TGTGCCAGCAGCCGTTCCCTCACAGGGAAGAACACTGAAGCTTTCTTT
TRBD2 | TRBJ2-5 | . | TRBV20-1 | CSAGTSRVGGETQYF | TGCAGTGCCGGGACTAGCCGGGTGGGGGGAGAGACCCAGTACTTC
. | TRBJ1-5 | few | TRBV20-1 | CSARLGGGDQPQHF | TGCAGTGCTAGGTTAGGGGGAGGGGATCAGCCCCAGCATTTT
. | TRBJ2-5 | . | TRBV9 | CASSERTTETQYF | TGTGCCAGCAGCGAACGAACGACCGAGACCCAGTACTTC
TRBD2 | TRBJ2-1 | . | TRBV6-5 | CANSFLSGRGNEQFF | TGTGCCAACAGTTTTCTTAGCGGGAGGGGGAATGAGCAGTTCTTC
. | TRBJ2-5 | once | TRBV30 | CAWSEGVTQYF | TGTGCCTGGAGCGAAGGGGTTACCCAGTACTTC
TRBD2 | TRBJ2-3 | . | TRBV12-3/TRBV12-4 | CASYIGLAGTDTQYF | TGTGCCAGTTATATAGGACTAGCGGGCACAGATACGCAGTATTTT
TRBD1 | TRBJ2-7 | . | TRBV4-3 | CASSQDSTGASYEQYF | TGCGCCAGCAGCCAAGATAGCACAGGGGCCTCCTACGAGCAGTACTTC
. | TRBJ1-1 | many | TRBV14 | CASSHAISEAFF | TGTGCCAGCAGCCACGCAATCAGCGAAGCTTTCTTT
TRBD2 | TRBJ2-1 | few | TRBV7-8 | CASSTGLLAGGLDEQFF | TGTGCCAGCAGCACCGGCCTCCTAGCGGGAGGTCTCGATGAGCAGTTCTTC
TRBD1 | TRBJ2-1 | few | TRBV4-3 | CASSQDRNRGYNEQFF | TGCGCCAGCAGCCAAGATCGGAACAGGGGATACAATGAGCAGTTCTTC
TRBD1 | TRBJ2-7 | . | TRBV29-1 | CSARGTGYYEQYF | TGCAGCGCTCGAGGGACAGGGTACTACGAGCAGTACTTC
. | TRBJ2-2 | . | TRBV10-3 | CAISEPRDINTGELFF | TGTGCCATCAGTGAACCTCGGGACATAAACACCGGGGAGCTGTTTTTT
TRBD2 | TRBJ2-7 | many | TRBV7-9 | CASSSTSATYEQYF | TGTGCCAGCAGCTCCACTAGCGCCACCTACGAGCAGTACTTC
TRBD1 | TRBJ2-7 | . | TRBV15 | CATSRFAGQGLGEQYF | TGTGCCACCAGCAGATTCGCGGGACAGGGCTTGGGAGAGCAGTACTTC
. | TRBJ2-7 | . | TRBV20-1 | CSARPLRAGPSYF | TGCAGTGCTAGACCCTTACGCGCGGGCCCCTCTTACTTC
. | TRBJ1-1 | few | TRBV10-3 | CAISESRQSEAFF | TGTGCCATCAGTGAGTCCCGGCAGTCTGAAGCTTTCTTT
. | TRBJ1-1 | . | TRBV19 | CASSRDASTEAFF | TGTGCCAGTAGTAGGGACGCATCCACTGAAGCTTTCTTT
. | TRBJ2-1 | . | TRBV6-2/TRBV6-3 | CASSPPLFEQFF | TGTGCCAGCAGTCCCCCATTATTTGAGCAGTTCTTC
. | TRBJ1-5 | . | TRBV28 | CASSAGVFRQPQHF | TGTGCCAGCAGTGCGGGGGTTTTTCGCCAGCCCCAGCATTTT
. | TRBJ2-6 | . | TRBV20-1 | CSASRGSGANVLTF | TGCAGTGCTAGTAGGGGGTCTGGGGCCAACGTCCTGACTTTC
. | TRBJ2-6 | . | TRBV20-1 | CSATTGAETSGANVLTF | TGCAGTGCTACTACAGGCGCCGAAACTTCTGGGGCCAACGTCCTGACTTTC
. | TRBJ1-2 | . | TRBV28 | CASSFAVNYGYTF | TGTGCCAGCAGTTTTGCGGTGAACTATGGCTACACCTTC
TRBD1 | TRBJ2-5 | . | TRBV5-1 | CASSLEDRGETQYF | TGCGCCAGCAGCCTAGAGGACAGGGGAGAGACCCAGTACTTC
. | TRBJ2-7 | few | TRBV11-1 | CASSFSGIDYEQYF | TGTGCCAGCAGCTTCTCAGGGATTGACTACGAGCAGTACTTC
TRBD2 | TRBJ2-7 | . | TRBV18 | CASSPVAGNSYEQYF | TGTGCCAGCTCACCAGTAGCGGGTAACTCCTACGAGCAGTACTTC
. | TRBJ2-7 | many | TRBV12-3/TRBV12-4 | CASSTGFPYEQYF | TGTGCCAGCAGTACAGGGTTCCCCTACGAGCAGTACTTC
. | TRBJ1-4 | . | TRBV2 | CASRLSGTEGEKLFF | TGTGCCAGCAGGCTAAGTGGGACGGAGGGTGAAAAACTGTTTTTT
TRBD2 | TRBJ2-7 | . | TRBV7-8 | CASSLRLAGGSSYYEQYF | TGTGCCAGCAGCTTAAGACTAGCGGGAGGGTCAAGTTACTACGAGCAGTACTTC
. | TRBJ2-2 | many | TRBV7-3 | CASSRTSSTGELFF | TGTGCCAGCAGCCGTACTAGTTCCACCGGGGAGCTGTTTTTT
. | TRBJ2-3 | . | TRBV12-5 | CASGPSADTQYF | TGTGCTAGTGGTCCATCTGCAGATACGCAGTATTTT
TRBD2 | TRBJ2-5 | . | TRBV30 | CAWSRLAASQETQYF | TGTGCCTGGAGCCGACTAGCGGCGTCCCAAGAGACCCAGTACTTC
. | TRBJ2-1 | . | TRBV24-1 | CATSDWSVGNEQFF | TGTGCCACCAGTGATTGGTCAGTGGGCAATGAGCAGTTCTTC
TRBD2 | TRBJ2-7 | few | TRBV7-2 | CASSVKNSGSREQYF | TGTGCCAGCAGCGTAAAAAATAGCGGGAGCAGGGAGCAGTACTTC
TRBD1 | TRBJ2-3 | . | TRBV29-1 | CSEWTGNTDTQYF | TGCAGCGAATGGACAGGGAACACAGATACGCAGTATTTT
. | TRBJ1-4 | many | TRBV12-3/TRBV12-4 | CASSSIGLGEKLFF | TGTGCCAGCAGTTCTATCGGGTTAGGGGAAAAACTGTTTTTT
TRBD1 | TRBJ1-2 | . | TRBV6-5 | CASSYLDRRGGYTF | TGTGCCAGCAGTTACCTGGACAGGAGGGGTGGCTACACCTTC
. | TRBJ2-7 | few | TRBV14 | CASSQALGSSYEQYF | TGTGCCAGCAGCCAAGCTCTCGGGAGCTCCTACGAGCAGTACTTC